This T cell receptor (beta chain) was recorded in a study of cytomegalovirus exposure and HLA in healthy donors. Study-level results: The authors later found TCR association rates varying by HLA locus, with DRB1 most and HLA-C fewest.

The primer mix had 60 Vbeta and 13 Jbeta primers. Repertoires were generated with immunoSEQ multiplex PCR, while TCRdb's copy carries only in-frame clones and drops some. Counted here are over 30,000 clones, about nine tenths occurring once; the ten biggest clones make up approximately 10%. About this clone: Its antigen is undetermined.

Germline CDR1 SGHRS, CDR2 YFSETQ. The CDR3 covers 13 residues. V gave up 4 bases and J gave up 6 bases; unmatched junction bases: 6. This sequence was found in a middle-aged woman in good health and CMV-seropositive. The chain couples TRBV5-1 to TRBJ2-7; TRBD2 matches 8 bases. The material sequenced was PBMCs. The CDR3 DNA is TGCGCCAGCAGCGCGATGACTAGCGTCGAGCAGTACTTC. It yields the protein CASSAMTSVEQYF.